This TCR beta chain was documented in a study of shared clonotypes between healthy human individuals. Background on the study: The plates for each donor numbered three CD4 naive, three CD4 memory, two CD8 naive and one CD8 memory. Study-wide findings and caveats: Among donors, clonotype sharing was expected to be affected by sequencing depth. The sampled material consisted only of blood, and tissue repertoires are likely to differ. Some clonotypes were shared by all four sorted-subset donors, while others were not shared. The non-shared ones had lower generation probabilities than the shared ones.

Sequenced by immunoSEQ multiplex PCR; TCRdb stores in-frame clones only, minus some. The sample holds some 1.4 million clones; more than 95% are singletons and the top ten take about 1%. Worth noting for this clone: The antigen remains unidentified.

The CDR3 has 16 residues. Looked up from germline, CDR1 is LNHDA and CDR2 is SQIVND (reference sequence). Losses at the gene ends were 3 bases for V and 2 bases for J; bases not matched to a gene: 1. This clonotype was obtained from a man aged 25 to 45 in good health. The source material was naive CD4+ T cells sorted from blood. Subset meaning: CD45RA+ positively selected. The V gene is TRBV19, the J gene TRBJ2-1; 13 bases map to TRBD2. CDR3 DNA sequence: TGTGCCAGTAGTATGACTAGCGGGAGGACCTACAATGAGCAGTTCTTC. It is translated as CASSMTSGRTYNEQFF.